These 20 T cell receptor beta chains were all obtained from the same sample, sequenced in a study of T cells after yellow fever vaccination. TCRdb reprocessed the 5' RACE reads with MiXCR, giving one entry per CDR3 protein. The sample records 500,000 to 650,000 distinct CDR3 sequences, approximately 13% being singletons. This material consisted of PBMCs, taken on the day of the yellow fever booster vaccination. The source of these receptors is a man younger than 40 who received the YFV17D yellow fever vaccine.

This clonotype was counted only a few times. The chain carries TRBV30 and TRBJ2-5, with 9 bases that match TRBD1. The CDR3 contains 15 residues. From germline, CDR1 is GTSNPN and CDR2 SVGIG (reference sequence). With 0 bases clipped from V and 4 bases from J, the junction kept 6 bases outside the gene matches. CDR3 sequence reads: CAWSVPRTGAETQYF. Written as DNA, the CDR3 is TGTGCCTGGAGTGTACCTCGGACAGGGGCAGAGACCCAGTACTTC.

The gene calls are TRBV7-2 and TRBJ2-5, with TRBD2 matching 8 bases. Germline V gene sequence: CDR1 SGHTA, CDR2 FQGNSA. Losses at the gene ends were 3 bases for V and 5 bases for J; bases not matched to a gene: 14. The CDR3 has 17 residues. This chain's CDR3 is CASSLGSGSFLFETQYF. CDR3 coding DNA: TGTGCCAGCAGCTTGGGCAGCGGGAGCTTTTTGTTTGAGACCCAGTACTTC.

This clonotype has a handful of counts. The rearrangement links TRBV7-9 to TRBJ2-7, with D possibly TRBD2 on 5 matching bases. The germline V gene encodes CDR1 SEHNR and CDR2 FQNEAQ (reference sequence). V was trimmed by 5 bases and J by 4 bases, leaving 18 bases between them. CDR3 length equals 15 residues. The chain's CDR3 is CASSPPGPSQYEQYF. The DNA of the CDR3 is TGTGCCAGCAGCCCCCCGGGTCCTAGCCAGTACGAGCAGTACTTC.

V usage is TRBV24-1 and J usage is TRBJ2-1, with TRBD1 as a possible D gene (5 bases). The V and J ends lost 10 bases and 7 bases respectively, with 19 bases between them. CDR1 is KGHDR and CDR2 is SFDVKD in the germline V gene. The CDR3 length is 14 residues. Written as DNA, the CDR3 is TGTGCCACAGGGGTCCCTACATCTCCGAATGAGCAGTTCTTC. This translates into CATGVPTSPNEQFF.

This clonotype was seen ten or more times. CDR3: CASSPPSVSSYNEQFF. For the CDR3, the DNA is TGTGCCAGCTCACCACCGAGTGTGAGCTCCTACAATGAGCAGTTCTTC. This chain links TRBV18 with TRBJ2-1, with unresolved D. The CDR3 runs 16 residues. Trimming removed 0 bases from V and 0 bases from J, with 9 bases in between. Germline CDR1 and CDR2: KGHSH and LQKENI.

This clonotype was seen repeatedly, ten times or more. The chain carries TRBV5-4 and TRBJ1-1, with D possibly matching TRBD1 (5 bases). Germline V gene data show CDR1 as SGHNT and CDR2 as YYREEE (reference sequence). The V end lost 0 bases, the J end lost 5 bases, and 8 bases lay between the germline ends. The CDR3 is 13 residues long. The CDR3 DNA sequence: TGTGCCAGCAGCTTGGAGGAGGGGACTGAAGCTTTCTTT. This encodes CASSLEEGTEAFF.

This clonotype was counted only a few times. The genes are TRBV25-1 and TRBJ1-6, with D uncertain. This CDR3 is 15 amino acids long. Germline values: CDR1 MGHDK, CDR2 SYGVNS. Trimming removed 2 bases at V and 0 bases at J, with 5 bases between. The CDR3 coding sequence is TGTGCCAGCAGTGAACTGGGCTCCTATAATTCACCCCTCCACTTT. Its protein is CASSELGSYNSPLHF.

On this clonotype itself: The junction departs from germline at one end; a sequencing error may be responsible. This chain uses TRBV7-2 with TRBJ2-2; 9 bases map to TRBD2. Germline V gene lookup returns CDR1 SGHTA and CDR2 FQGNSA. The CDR3 covers 14 residues. Here the CDR3 DNA reads TGTGCCAGCAGATTAGCGGGAGCAGAAGGGGAGCTGTTTTTT. Translating gives CASRLAGAEGELFF.

The chain carries TRBV18 and TRBJ2-3; TRBD1 aligns across 7 bases. The CDR3 is 15 amino acids. Germline CDR1 and CDR2: KGHSH and LQKENI. The V gene end was trimmed by 4 bases and the J gene end by 3 bases; junction bases not matched to a gene: 7. The CDR3: CASSLRQGSTDTQYF. CDR3 DNA: TGTGCCAGCTCACTCAGACAGGGAAGTACAGATACGCAGTATTTT.

Only a few counts were recorded for this clonotype. The V call is TRBV3-1, the J call TRBJ2-7; the match to TRBD2 covers 9 bases. The CDR3 spans 17 residues. Germline V CDR1 and CDR2: LGHDT, YNNKEL (reference sequence). J was trimmed by 2 bases and V by 4 bases; bases with no gene match: 12. The CDR3 reads CASSRVLTSGLTYEQYF. CDR3 bases: TGTGCCAGCAGCCGAGTCTTAACTAGCGGGCTCACCTACGAGCAGTACTTC.

A few counts support this clonotype. The chain couples TRBV15 to TRBJ2-2; D remains ambiguous. Per germline, CDR1 LNHNV and CDR2 YYDKDF (reference sequence). V was pared by 5 bases and J by 5 bases, with 3 bases between. The CDR3 totals 11 residues. For the CDR3, the DNA is TGTGCCACCAGCGCGACCGGGGAGCTGTTTTTT. Its translation is CATSATGELFF.

This clonotype showed up many times. The chain joins TRBV3-1 to TRBJ1-6; 11 bases map to TRBD1. CDR1 and CDR2 (germline): LGHDT, YNNKEL (reference sequence). This CDR3 has 15 amino acids. V shed 1 base, J shed 7 bases, and the junction held 0 bases outside the gene matches. CDR3 residues: CASSQGDRGNSPLHF. Written as DNA, the CDR3 is TGTGCCAGCAGCCAAGGGGACAGGGGGAATTCACCCCTCCACTTT.

This clonotype was picked up a small number of times. The genes are TRBV4-3 and TRBJ2-7; TRBD2 matches at 14 bases. CDR3 length equals 16 residues. Trimming removed 1 base from V and 3 bases from J; junction bases left unmatched: 2. Germline values: CDR1 LGHNA, CDR2 YSLEER. The CDR3 is CASSQAGLAGVYEQYF. CDR3 sequence (DNA): TGCGCCAGCAGCCAAGCGGGACTAGCGGGAGTCTACGAGCAGTACTTC.

This clonotype was found a few times. The V gene is TRBV3-1, the J gene TRBJ2-7; D possibly matches TRBD1 or TRBD2 (5 bases each). This CDR3 has 12 amino acids. The germline V gene encodes CDR1 LGHDT and CDR2 YNNKEL (reference sequence). V dropped 1 base and J dropped 6 bases, with 7 bases sitting between them. The CDR3 DNA is TGTGCCAGCAGCCAAGGGGGGAGCGAGCAGTACTTC. Its protein is CASSQGGSEQYF.

This chain connects TRBV4-2 to TRBJ2-7; the D is unclear. V was trimmed by 3 bases and J by 2 bases, leaving 11 bases between them. The CDR3 length is 14 residues. Per the germline V gene, CDR1 is LGHNA and CDR2 is YNFKEQ. The CDR3 coding sequence is TGTGCCAGCAGCCATTCGGATCCTGCCTACGAGCAGTACTTC. The encoded protein is CASSHSDPAYEQYF.

This clonotype appeared a few times. The V call is TRBV5-8, the J call TRBJ1-2; TRBD1 might be the D (5 bases). CDR1 is SGHTS, CDR2 YDEGEE, per germline. Trimming left V 2 bases short and J 2 bases short, with 7 bases between. This CDR3 has 13 residues. CDR3 sequence reads: CASSFAGNYGYTF. CDR3 in DNA: TGTGCCAGCAGCTTTGCAGGGAACTATGGCTACACCTTC.

This clonotype was detected only a few times. The CDR3 reads CASSLGLTTSSSYEQYF. The CDR3, as DNA: TGTGCCAGCAGCTTGGGCCTTACGACTAGTTCCTCCTACGAGCAGTACTTC. The chain links TRBV5-5 to TRBJ2-7; a possible D gene is TRBD2 (6 bases). The V gene's germline CDR1 is SGHKS and CDR2 YYEKEE (reference sequence). The CDR3 is made up of 17 amino acids. V dropped 0 bases and J dropped 0 bases, with 16 bases sitting between them.

A few counts support this clonotype. This chain connects TRBV21-1 to TRBJ2-1. TRBV21-1 is flagged as a pseudogene. This CDR3 region has 15 residues. In DNA, the CDR3 is TGTGCCAGCAGCAAAGTGGTGCCCAGAGCGCTTGAGCAGTTCTTC. Amino acids: CASSKVVPRALEQFF.

This clonotype has more than one count but fewer than ten. V and J are TRBV2 and TRBJ1-5, with 7 bases lining up with TRBD1. The germline gives CDR1 SNHLY, CDR2 FYNNEI. The CDR3 consists of 18 residues. Trimming cost V 6 bases and J 0 bases; bases outside gene matches: 14. CDR3 protein: CASRAPGQIAYSNQPQHF. In nucleotides, the CDR3 is TGTGCCAGCAGGGCGCCGGGACAGATCGCCTATAGCAATCAGCCCCAGCATTTT.

This clonotype showed up just a few times. The chain has TRBV20-1 and TRBJ2-1; TRBD2 might be the D (6 bases). Between the trimmed V and J ends, which lost 0 bases and 8 bases, there was a span of 14 bases. The CDR3 sequence is 14 residues long. The V gene's germline CDR1 is DFQATT and CDR2 SNEGSKA (reference sequence). The CDR3 sequence is CSARDLRGDYEQFF. For the CDR3, the DNA is TGCAGTGCTAGAGATCTGCGGGGCGACTATGAGCAGTTCTTC.